These T cell receptor beta chains were read from a single sample in a study of a mutant IDH1 vaccine in newly diagnosed glioma. The method was immunoSEQ multiplex PCR; TCRdb's version includes in-frame clones alone and lacks a portion of them. The table shows about 24,000 clones, with 70% to 85% occurring only once. The antigens of these receptors remain unknown. The source was PBMCs, collected from a glioma patient whose treatment included an IDH1 peptide vaccine. Every receptor here comes from a man between 40 and 49 years old with glioma. Both conserved end residues are part of each CDR3. The D gene is left open where the match is weak. Not every row has a clone size; where given, it reads once, few, many or a size class.

-	-	TRBV4-3	TRBJ2-1	TGCGCCAGCAGCCTCAGCTATGGGGACGCCTACGGTGAGCAGTTCTTC	CASSLSYGDAYGEQFF
few	-	TRBV19	TRBJ1-2	TGTGCCAGTAGTCTCTCCCCCACAGGGCCGACAGGCTACACCTTC	CASSLSPTGPTGYTF
-	-	TRBV21-1	TRBJ1-1	TGTGCCAGCAGCAAACACCTGGAAAAGGCGACTGAAGCTTTCTTT	CASSKHLEKATEAFF
-	-	TRBV11-2	TRBJ2-1	TGTGCCAGCAGCTTATCAACGAGCTCCTACAATGAGCAGTTCTTC	CASSLSTSSYNEQFF
-	-	TRBV5-4	TRBJ2-5	TGTGCCAGCAGCTTGGTCTCTGGGGCCGAGACCCAGTACTTC	CASSLVSGAETQYF
-	-	TRBV9	TRBJ2-5	TGTGCCAGCAGCGTAGGCGGGACGGTCGAGACCCAGTACTTC	CASSVGGTVETQYF
-	TRBD2	TRBV4-3	TRBJ2-1	TGCGCCAGCAGCCAAGATAACCGCGCGGGGGGGATCAATGAGCAGTTCTTC	CASSQDNRAGGINEQFF
-	-	TRBV12-5	TRBJ2-5	TGTGCTAGTGGTTTTTACCCACGGGAGACCCAGTACTTC	CASGFYPRETQYF
once	-	TRBV13	TRBJ2-1	TGTGCCAGCAGCTTAGGGAGGACAGCAAAGGGTGAGCAGTTCTTC	CASSLGRTAKGEQFF
few	-	TRBV5-1	TRBJ2-1	TGCGCCAGCAGCTTGGACGGGAGAGGCGATGAGCAGTTCTTC	CASSLDGRGDEQFF
few	TRBD2	TRBV2	TRBJ2-1	TGTGCCAGCAGGGGTGATAGCGGGAAAGGGTACAATGAGCAGTTCTTC	CASRGDSGKGYNEQFF
-	-	TRBV10-3	TRBJ1-3	TGTGCCATCAGTGAGTCGATGGACAGAGGAAACACCATATATTTT	CAISESMDRGNTIYF
-	TRBD1	TRBV2	TRBJ1-1	TGTGCCAGCAGTAGGGACAGGGCTAACACTGAAGCTTTCTTT	CASSRDRANTEAFF
-	-	TRBV5-6	TRBJ2-5	TGTGCCAGCAGCTTGGTCCGGGGGGACATTGAGCAGTACTTC	CASSLVRGDIEQYF
-	-	TRBV28	TRBJ2-1	TGTGCCAGCAGTTCGTTAGCGGCCTCCTACAATGAGCAGTTCTTC	CASSSLAASYNEQFF
-	-	TRBV21-1	TRBJ1-1	TGTGCCAGCAGCAACGAGACAGGCACTGAAGCTTTCTTT	CASSNETGTEAFF
-	-	TRBV5-6	TRBJ1-3	TGTGCCAGCAGCTTCTACAGGCCCTCTGGAAACACCATATATTTT	CASSFYRPSGNTIYF
-	-	TRBV14	TRBJ2-1	TGTGCCAGCAGCCAAGATCAGGGTATACTCCATGAGCAGTTCTTC	CASSQDQGILHEQFF
-	-	TRBV2	TRBJ1-5	TGTGCCAGCAGTGACAGGGGAAGACAGCCCCAGCATTTT	CASSDRGRQPQHF
-	-	TRBV27	TRBJ1-1	TGTGCCAGCAGTAATGTCCCTGAGTCGAACACTGAAGCTTTCTTT	CASSNVPESNTEAFF
-	TRBD1	TRBV27	TRBJ1-4	TGTGCCAGCAGTCGGGACAGCTTTAATGAAAAACTGTTTTTT	CASSRDSFNEKLFF
-	-	TRBV14	TRBJ2-1	TGTGCCAGCAGCCACTTATATAATCCTAAAGGGGGAAAGGTTGAGCAGTTCTTC	CASSHLYNPKGGKVEQFF
-	TRBD2	TRBV11-3	TRBJ2-3	TGTGCCAGCACTCCTCGCAGCGGGAGAGGGGAGCCAGATACGCAGTATTTT	CASTPRSGRGEPDTQYF
-	-	TRBV12-5	TRBJ1-5	TGTGCTAGTGGTTTGACCGAAAGCCAGCCCCAGCATTTT	CASGLTESQPQHF